This T cell receptor (beta chain) was identified in a study of blood T cell repertoires in COVID-19. Study in general: Acute and convalescent COVID-19 specimens originated in the United States, Italy and Spain. PBMCs, B-cell-depleted T cells, or T cells were the source of the cDNA or gDNA that made up the material.

Study processing details: By means of reference gene primer amplification, nucleated cell counts were estimated. The protocol was immunoSEQ multiplex PCR, while the TCRdb copy is restricted to in-frame clones and leaves out a portion. The V and J calls and clone size come from that table; D and trimming were worked out from the DNA. The sample lists about 120,000 clones, 85% to 90% occurring once. Trimming at V came to 6 bases and at J to 4 bases, leaving 2 bases not matched to a gene. CDR3 length: 13 amino acids. The chain employs TRBV12-3 or TRBV12-4 and TRBJ1-2, with 10 bases that match TRBD1. Sample: peripheral blood. This receptor was taken from a woman in her 50s with acute or convalescent COVID-19. CDR3: CASRGDRGYGYTF. DNA for the CDR3: TGTGCCAGCAGGGGGGACAGGGGCTATGGCTACACCTTC.